The next 6 T cell receptor beta chains were all read from a single sample in a study of blood T cells in healthy people across ages. Together with a sample-barcoded 5' primer, a J-beta primer mix was included in a second PCR lasting about 7 to 12 cycles. MiXCR, applied by TCRdb to the 5' RACE reads, yields one record per CDR3 protein. The profile shows about 1 million distinct CDR3 sequences, 40% to 45% of them singletons. The sequenced material came from blood. These receptors were obtained from a woman aged 55-69 years in good health.

A few counts support this clonotype. V usage is TRBV28 and J usage is TRBJ2-7; 7 bases match TRBD2. After removal of 7 bases from V and 2 bases from J, the junction contained 11 bases not matched to a gene. CDR3 size: 15 residues. Germline V gives CDR1 MDHEN, CDR2 SYDVKM. The CDR3: CASTPREGSPYEQYF. In DNA form, the CDR3 reads TGTGCCAGCACCCCTAGGGAGGGTTCGCCCTACGAGCAGTACTTC.

This chain uses TRBV29-1 with TRBJ2-1, with 10 bases that match TRBD1. Germline V CDR1 and CDR2: SQVTM, ANQGSEA. The CDR3 length is 14 residues. V dropped 7 bases and J dropped 6; count of bases not matched to a gene: 9. CDR3 DNA sequence: TGCAGCGCGTCGACAGGGGGCTTAAGCAATGAGCAGTTCTTC. This sequence encodes CSASTGGLSNEQFF.

In this sample, this clonotype turned up a few times. The chain has TRBV12-3 or TRBV12-4 and TRBJ2-6; D gene ambiguous. V shed 3 bases and J shed 0 bases, with 12 bases lying between them. This CDR3 has 17 residues. In DNA form, the CDR3 reads TGTGCCAGCAGTTTTTTGCGGCAGCCCTCTGGGGCCAACGTCCTGACTTTC. Its translation: CASSFLRQPSGANVLTF.

This clonotype was seen a few times. Given a much more abundant clone one base away, this may be a read error. In nucleotides, the CDR3 is TGTGCCAGCACCCCCGGGACAGGGACCTACGAGCAGTACTTC. Translation gives CASTPGTGTYEQYF. The chain joins TRBV27 to TRBJ2-7, with TRBD1 matching 9 bases. Germline CDR1 MNHEY, CDR2 SMNVEV (reference sequence). This CDR3 contains 14 residues. With V trimmed by 7 bases and J by 2 bases, 6 bases remained unmatched.

This rearrangement joins TRBV20-1 to TRBJ2-5; 8 bases map to TRBD2. CDR3 length equals 15 residues. Germline values: CDR1 DFQATT, CDR2 SNEGSKA (reference sequence). Unmatched junction bases numbered 13, after V lost 6 bases and J lost 4 bases. The CDR3 DNA follows: TGCAGTGCGCCAATGTTTAGCGGGATACGAGAGACCCAGTACTTC. It specifies CSAPMFSGIRETQYF.

This clonotype came up a few times. This chain connects TRBV29-1 to TRBJ2-5; TRBD1 is a possible D gene (6 bases). Gene TRBJ2-7 matches the end of the DNA better, so the J call may be wrong. From germline, CDR1 is SQVTM and CDR2 ANQGSEA. This CDR3 spans 13 amino acids. The DNA for the CDR3 is TGCAGCGTTGATGAAGGGGCAGGGGACGAGCAGTACTTC. Amino acid sequence: CSVDEGAGDEQYF.